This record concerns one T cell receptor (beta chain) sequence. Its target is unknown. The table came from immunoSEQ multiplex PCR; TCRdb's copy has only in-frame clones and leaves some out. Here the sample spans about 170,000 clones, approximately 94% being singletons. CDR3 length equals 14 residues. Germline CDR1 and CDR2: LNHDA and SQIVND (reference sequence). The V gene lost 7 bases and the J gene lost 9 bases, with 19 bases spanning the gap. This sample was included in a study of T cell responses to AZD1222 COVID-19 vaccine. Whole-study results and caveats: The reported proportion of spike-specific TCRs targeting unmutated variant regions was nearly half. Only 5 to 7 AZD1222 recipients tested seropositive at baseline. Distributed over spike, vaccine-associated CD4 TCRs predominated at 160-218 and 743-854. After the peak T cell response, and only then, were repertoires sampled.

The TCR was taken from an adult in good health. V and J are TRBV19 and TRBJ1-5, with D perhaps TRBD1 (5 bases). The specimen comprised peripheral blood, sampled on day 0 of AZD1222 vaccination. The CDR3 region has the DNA TGTGCCAGTACCCAACCAGGGACCCCAAGGCCCCAGCATTTT. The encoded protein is CASTQPGTPRPQHF.